This passage covers 13 T cell receptor beta chains from one sample sequenced in a study of T-cell memory formation after mild COVID-19. MiXCR, applied by TCRdb to the 5' RACE reads, yields one record per CDR3 protein. Among roughly 610,000 distinct CDR3 sequences, approximately 15% were seen once, and the ten largest hold about 8.6%. Sequencing was performed on PBMCs or a T cell subset sorted from them (not recorded which). The receptors here all came from an adult woman who had mild COVID-19 (a few samples of this study predate the infection). Cell type and time point are not known.

This clonotype was seen a handful of times. This sequence joins TRBV25-1 and TRBJ2-7; 8 nucleotides match TRBD2. Looked up from germline, CDR1 is MGHDK and CDR2 is SYGVNS. This CDR3 has 15 residues. Trimming cost V 6 bases and J 0 bases; bases outside gene matches: 7. The CDR3 bases are TGTGCCAGCAGGGCCGGCGGGGGGTCCTCCTACGAGCAGTACTTC. Protein product: CASRAGGGSSYEQYF.

The genes are TRBV6-5 and TRBJ2-7; D is unresolved. The CDR3 is 13 amino acids. The V gene's germline CDR1 is MNHEY and CDR2 SVGAGI. V was pared by 6 bases and J by 5 bases, with 14 bases between. CDR3 DNA sequence: TGTGCCAGCAGACCGCCGGGCCGAAACGAGCAGTACTTC. Translation: CASRPPGRNEQYF.

This clonotype was counted many times. The gene calls are TRBV20-1 and TRBJ2-1; TRBD2 matches 11 bases. J lost 4 bases, V lost 6 bases, and 8 bases had no gene match. This CDR3 spans 15 amino acids. The germline V gene encodes CDR1 DFQATT and CDR2 SNEGSKA (reference sequence). The CDR3 reads CSAKTASGRYNEQFF. As DNA, the CDR3 is TGCAGTGCAAAGACGGCTAGCGGGAGGTACAATGAGCAGTTCTTC.

V gene TRBV4-3 combines with J gene TRBJ2-1; D remains ambiguous. CDR1 LGHNA and CDR2 YSLEER come from the germline V gene. The CDR3 has 16 amino acids. Trimming shortened V by 0 bases and J by 4 bases, and 13 bases separated the two germline ends. CDR3 DNA sequence: TGCGCCAGCAGCCAAGATATGGAGTCGCGATACAATGAGCAGTTCTTC. It translates to CASSQDMESRYNEQFF.

The rearrangement uses TRBV12-3 or TRBV12-4 and TRBJ2-5; TRBD1 might be the D (6 bases). Trimming stripped 5 bases from V and 4 bases from J, with 17 bases between. The length of the CDR3 is 15 residues. This chain's CDR3 is CASSPPLGGRETQYF. In DNA form, the CDR3 reads TGTGCCAGCAGTCCGCCACTAGGGGGAAGAGAGACCCAGTACTTC.

This clonotype has just a few counts. CDR3 amino acids: CASSLDRRNYGYTF. The CDR3 DNA reads TGCGCCAGCAGCTTGGACAGACGGAACTATGGCTACACCTTC. The J gene is TRBJ1-2, the V gene TRBV5-1; D is unresolved. CDR1 and CDR2 from the germline V gene are SGHRS and YFSETQ. V lost 0 bases to trimming and J lost 2 bases, with 8 bases between them. There are 14 residues in the CDR3.

The CDR3 DNA sequence: TGTGCCAGCAGGATCGGGGGGCGCGGCGATGAGCAGTTCTTC. Translation: CASRIGGRGDEQFF. The chain couples TRBV6-1 to TRBJ2-1, with D possibly matching TRBD2 (7 bases). Germline V gives CDR1 MNHNS, CDR2 SASEGT. The CDR3 length is 14 residues. V was trimmed by 6 bases and J by 8 bases, leaving 17 bases between them.

This clonotype has only a few counts. This chain connects TRBV7-9 to TRBJ1-6; weak D call: TRBD1 (5 bases). CDR1 SEHNR and CDR2 FQNEAQ come from the germline V gene (reference sequence). The length of the CDR3 is 15 residues. V was pared by 1 base and J by 5 bases, with 9 bases between. The CDR3 DNA reads TGTGCCAGCAGCTTAGTATCAGGGAATAATTCACCCCTCCACTTT. Translated, it gives CASSLVSGNNSPLHF.

This clonotype was seen a few times. The J gene is TRBJ2-7, the V gene TRBV12-3 or TRBV12-4, with 7 bases fitting TRBD2. The CDR3 sequence is 15 residues long. With V trimmed by 5 bases and J by 2 bases, 9 bases remained unmatched. The CDR3 bases are TGTGCCAGCAGTCCCCGGGGGGACCCACCCTACGAGCAGTACTTC. Protein product: CASSPRGDPPYEQYF.

In the case of this clonotype: One junction end does not reproduce the germline sequence, and a read error may be involved. The chain has TRBV12-3 or TRBV12-4 and TRBJ2-3, with D maybe TRBD2 (6 bases). CDR3 length: 13 residues. CDR3 protein: CAIAGTRTDTQYF. The DNA for the CDR3 is TGTGCCATCGCGGGGACTCGCACGGATACGCAGTATTTT.

This clonotype was seen a handful of times. One end of the junction is discordant with germline, which a read error may explain. The chain joins TRBV12-3 or TRBV12-4 to TRBJ1-2; 7 bases are shared with TRBD1. The CDR3 length is 14 residues. The CDR3 sequence is CASSSHTDRAHRSF. The CDR3 DNA follows: TGTGCCAGCAGTTCTCATACTGACAGGGCCCACCGCTCCTTC.

J is TRBJ2-5 and V is TRBV6-1, with TRBD1 identical over 9 bases. Trimming took 8 bases from V and 10 from J; bases not matched to a gene: 14. This CDR3 is built from 14 residues. Germline V lookup: CDR1 MNHNS, CDR2 SASEGT. The CDR3 sequence: CASQADRGVGGQYF. The CDR3 DNA is TGTGCCAGCCAAGCCGACAGGGGGGTCGGCGGCCAGTACTTC.

This clonotype was found a few times. The chain couples TRBV5-6 to TRBJ2-5; D remains ambiguous. Germline lookup yields CDR1 SGHDT and CDR2 YYEEEE. V was clipped by 4 bases and J by 3 bases, with 7 bases between them. The length of the CDR3 is 12 residues. For the CDR3, the DNA is TGTGCCAGCAGCCAGAACAAAGAGACCCAGTACTTC. The encoded protein is CASSQNKETQYF.